These 23 T cell receptor beta chains were sequenced from one sample in a study of neoadjuvant nivolumab and ipilimumab in lung cancer. Libraries were prepared by immunoSEQ multiplex PCR; TCRdb keeps only in-frame clonotypes and omits some of them. The sample carries 25,000 to 35,000 clones, roughly 90% recorded once. The material was peripheral blood, obtained after neoadjuvant nivolumab, alone or with ipilimumab, at or shortly before surgery. The receptors derive from an adult with non-small cell lung cancer.

This CDR3 is CATHPTGSHYGYTF. In DNA form, the CDR3 reads TGTGCCACCCATCCGACGGGTAGCCACTATGGCTACACCTTC. V gene TRBV27 combines with J gene TRBJ1-2; D unresolved. With 10 bases removed from V and 3 bases from J, the gap between germline ends came to 18 bases. Germline CDR1 reads MNHEY; CDR2 reads SMNVEV (reference sequence). CDR3 length equals 14 residues.

The rearrangement uses TRBV13 and TRBJ2-1; 9 positions match TRBD2. V lost 2 bases, J lost 7 bases, and 6 bases stayed unmatched. The CDR3 has 15 amino acids. Germline V gene sequence: CDR1 PRHDT, CDR2 FYEKMQ (reference sequence). In DNA form, the CDR3 reads TGTGCCAGCAGCTTATTCCCTAGCGGGACGAATGAGCAGTTCTTC. It codes for CASSLFPSGTNEQFF. The full variable domain, rest sourced from reference TRBV13 and TRBJ2-1, is AAGVIQSPRHLIKEKRETATLKCYPIPRHDTVYWYQQGPGQDPQFLISFYEKMQSDKGSIPDRFSAQQFSDYHSELNMSSLELGDSALYFCASSLFPSGTNEQFFGPGTRLTVL.

The genes are TRBV10-2 and TRBJ1-2; the match to TRBD1 covers 7 bases. This CDR3 is built from 12 residues. With 10 bases clipped from V and 4 bases from J, the junction kept 6 bases outside the gene matches. Germline V gene data show CDR1 as WSHSY and CDR2 as SAAADI. CDR3 protein: CATLTGLYGYTF. The CDR3 nucleotides read TGCGCCACCCTGACAGGGCTCTATGGCTACACCTTC.

V and J are TRBV5-4 and TRBJ1-4; D not certain. The germline V gene encodes CDR1 SGHNT and CDR2 YYREEE (reference sequence). V lost 0 bases to trimming and J lost 0 bases, with 9 bases between them. The CDR3 covers 16 residues. In DNA form, the CDR3 reads TGTGCCAGCAGCTTGGGACCGCACGCAACTAATGAAAAACTGTTTTTT. Translating gives CASSLGPHATNEKLFF.

This clone was seen a few times. This chain uses TRBV27 with TRBJ1-5; 9 bases are a match to TRBD1. The germline gives CDR1 MNHEY, CDR2 SMNVEV (reference sequence). The CDR3 sequence is 14 residues long. Losses at the gene ends were 5 bases for V and 7 bases for J; bases not matched to a gene: 6. CDR3 DNA sequence: TGTGCCAGCAGTATGTACAGGGGGCAACAGCCCCAGCATTTT. Its protein product is CASSMYRGQQPQHF.

This chain joins TRBV5-4 and TRBJ2-5; 8 nucleotides agree with TRBD1. Germline CDR1 reads SGHNT; CDR2 reads YYREEE (reference sequence). Germline trimming cut 3 bases from V and 4 bases from J; bases unmatched to any gene: 14. The CDR3 runs 17 residues. The CDR3 DNA sequence: TGTGCCAGCAGCTCCCTGACAGGGGAAGGATTAGGAGAGACCCAGTACTTC. Translation gives CASSSLTGEGLGETQYF. Looking up the rest from reference TRBV5-4 and TRBJ2-5 gives the full variable domain: ETGVTQSPTHLIKTRGQQVTLRCSSQSGHNTVSWYQQALGQGPQFIFQYYREEENGRGNFPPRFSGLQFPNYSSELNVNALELDDSALYLCASSSLTGEGLGETQYFGPGTRLLVL.

This chain connects TRBV6-1 to TRBJ2-7, with unresolved D. Per germline, CDR1 MNHNS and CDR2 SASEGT. This CDR3 spans 13 amino acids. Trimming left V 7 bases short and J 3 bases short, with 13 bases between. The CDR3, as DNA: TGTGCCAGCACAAAGTCCCCCGGCTACGAGCAGTACTTC. Residues: CASTKSPGYEQYF.

The chain uses TRBV2 and TRBJ1-2; D remains unclear. Trimming stripped 6 bases from V and 4 bases from J, with 21 bases between. Germline V gives CDR1 SNHLY, CDR2 FYNNEI. This CDR3 region has 16 residues. In DNA, the CDR3 is TGTGCCAGCAGCGCCGGACGGACGAACAGAGGCTATGGCTACACCTTC. Its protein product is CASSAGRTNRGYGYTF.

The chain recombines TRBV5-4 with TRBJ2-7, with TRBD2 as a possible D gene (6 bases). The CDR3 runs to 13 residues. V lost 4 bases, J lost 2 bases, and 10 bases lay in between. The germline CDR1 and CDR2 sequences are SGHNT and YYREEE (reference sequence). The CDR3 protein is CASSRGDAYEQYF. Here the CDR3 DNA reads TGTGCCAGCAGCCGCGGGGACGCCTACGAGCAGTACTTC.

This chain joins TRBV12-5 and TRBJ2-1; D might be TRBD1 (5 bases). The CDR3 is made up of 15 amino acids. Trimming removed 3 bases at V and 10 bases at J, with 19 bases between. In germline, CDR1 is LGHNT, CDR2 FRNRAP. The CDR3 sequence is CASGLDTVGLEEQFF. The DNA for the CDR3 is TGTGCTAGTGGTTTAGACACAGTGGGGCTGGAGGAGCAGTTCTTC.

The V call is TRBV4-1, the J call TRBJ1-5; 7 nucleotides align to TRBD1. V shed 1 base, J shed 9 bases, and the junction held 9 bases outside the gene matches. CDR3 length: 15 amino acids. In germline, CDR1 is MGHRA, CDR2 YSYEKL. The CDR3 is CASSQGRGLLGPQHF. CDR3 sequence (DNA): TGCGCCAGCAGCCAAGGTAGGGGGCTACTGGGGCCCCAGCATTTT.

This clone qualifies as medium-sized. V and J are TRBV2 and TRBJ2-7, with D tentatively TRBD1 (6 bases). The CDR3 covers 16 residues. CDR1 and CDR2 (germline): SNHLY, FYNNEI. Trimming removed 4 bases at V and 1 base at J, with 17 bases between. This CDR3 reads CASSGSRTEISYEQYF. The CDR3 coding sequence is TGTGCCAGCAGTGGTTCGAGGACAGAAATATCCTACGAGCAGTACTTC.

V and J are TRBV29-1 and TRBJ2-7; D may be TRBD1 (5 bases). V shed 6 bases and J shed 5 bases, with 11 bases lying between them. CDR1 and CDR2 from the germline V gene are SQVTM and ANQGSEA. This CDR3 region has 11 residues. The CDR3 DNA follows: TGCAGCGTATTAGACAGTCACGAGCAGTACTTC. This gives the protein CSVLDSHEQYF.

V and J are TRBV29-1 and TRBJ2-2; 9 bases match TRBD1. With V trimmed by 7 bases and J by 6 bases, 9 bases remained unmatched. CDR3 length equals 14 residues. Per germline, CDR1 SQVTM and CDR2 ANQGSEA. The CDR3 coding sequence is TGCAGCGCCTTAGGACAGGGGCGGTCCGGGGAGCTGTTTTTT. Residues: CSALGQGRSGELFF.

This clone showed up just once. This chain links TRBV7-9 with TRBJ2-2; D is possibly TRBD1 (6 bases). CDR3 length: 16 amino acids. Trimming shortened V by 0 bases and J by 3 bases, and 11 bases separated the two germline ends. CDR1 is SEHNR and CDR2 is FQNEAQ in the germline V gene (reference sequence). The CDR3 nucleotides are TGTGCCAGCAGCTTAGCCCCACAGGGTCACACCGGGGAGCTGTTTTTT. This codes for CASSLAPQGHTGELFF.

This clone has just a few counts. The V call is TRBV6-5, the J call TRBJ1-1; D call uncertain. The CDR3 consists of 11 residues. Per germline, CDR1 MNHEY and CDR2 SVGAGI. V was clipped by 0 bases and J by 8 bases, with 4 bases between them. CDR3 coding DNA: TGTGCCAGCAGTTACTCGGGGGAAGCTTTCTTT. Residues: CASSYSGEAFF.

The chain employs TRBV18 and TRBJ1-1; unclear D gene. V was trimmed by 2 bases and J by 6 bases, leaving 10 bases between them. CDR3 length equals 13 residues. The germline V gene has CDR1 KGHSH and CDR2 LQKENI. This chain's CDR3 is CASSPGSASEAFF. CDR3 nucleotides: TGTGCCAGCTCACCAGGTTCAGCCTCTGAAGCTTTCTTT.

This clone showed up just once. The rearrangement joins TRBV6-4 to TRBJ2-3, with 7 positions matching TRBD2. The V gene's germline CDR1 is MRHNA and CDR2 SNTAGT. The CDR3 spans 15 residues. V gave up 3 bases and J gave up 0 bases; unmatched junction bases: 3. This CDR3 is CASSERAGSTDTQYF. The DNA of the CDR3 is TGTGCCAGCAGTGAAAGAGCGGGGAGCACAGATACGCAGTATTTT.

The chain combines TRBV9 with TRBJ2-1; the D call may be TRBD1 or TRBD2 (5 bases each). The germline CDR1 and CDR2 sequences are SGDLS and YYNGEE. CDR3 size: 14 residues. The germline V and J ends were trimmed by 4 bases and 3 bases, with 11 bases remaining between them. The CDR3 DNA follows: TGTGCCAGCAGCTTGCCGGGACGCTACAATGAGCAGTTCTTC. It yields the protein CASSLPGRYNEQFF.

The chain links TRBV5-5 to TRBJ1-1, with no clear D. V lost 1 base and J lost 5, with 15 bases in between. CDR1 and CDR2 (germline): SGHKS, YYEKEE (reference sequence). CDR3 length: 15 residues. The CDR3 protein is CASSLRGDPGTEAFF. In nucleotides, the CDR3 is TGTGCCAGCAGCTTGCGTGGAGACCCGGGGACTGAAGCTTTCTTT.

This chain uses TRBV6-7 with TRBJ2-2; 12 bases fit TRBD2. TRBV6-7 carries the ORF label, with uncertain function. The CDR3 length is 19 residues. Trimming at V came to 6 bases and at J to 1 base, leaving 12 bases not matched to a gene. As DNA, the CDR3 is TGTGCCAGCAGCCATACGTGGGGACTAGCGGGCCTGAACACCGGGGAGCTGTTTTTT. Encoded protein: CASSHTWGLAGLNTGELFF.

The chain uses TRBV11-2 and TRBJ1-1, with no clear D. Germline V gene sequence: CDR1 SGHAT, CDR2 FQNNGV. The V end was cut by 4 bases, the J end by 4 bases, with 10 bases between. CDR3 length equals 13 residues. CDR3 sequence (DNA): TGTGCCAGCAGCTCGATGGGCGGCACTGAAGCTTTCTTT. It specifies CASSSMGGTEAFF.

This chain uses TRBV5-1 with TRBJ1-1, with 7 nucleotides matching TRBD1. The length of the CDR3 is 18 residues. Germline V gene lookup returns CDR1 SGHRS and CDR2 YFSETQ. Unmatched junction bases numbered 16, after V lost 4 bases and J lost 1 base. The CDR3 region has the DNA TGCGCCAGCAGCACCCGGGCCCGAGAGGGGGCAACGAACACTGAAGCTTTCTTT. Translated, it gives CASSTRAREGATNTEAFF.